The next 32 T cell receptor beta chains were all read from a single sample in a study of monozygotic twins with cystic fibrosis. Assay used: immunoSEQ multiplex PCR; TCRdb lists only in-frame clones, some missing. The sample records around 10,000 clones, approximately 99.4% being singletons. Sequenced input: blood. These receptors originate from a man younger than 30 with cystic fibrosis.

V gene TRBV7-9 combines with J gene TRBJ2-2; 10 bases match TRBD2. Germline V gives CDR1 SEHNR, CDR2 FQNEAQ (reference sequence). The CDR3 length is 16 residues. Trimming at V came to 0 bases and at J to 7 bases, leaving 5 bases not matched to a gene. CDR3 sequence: CASSLALAGVDGELFF. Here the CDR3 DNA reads TGTGCCAGCAGCTTAGCTCTAGCGGGAGTTGACGGGGAGCTGTTTTTT.

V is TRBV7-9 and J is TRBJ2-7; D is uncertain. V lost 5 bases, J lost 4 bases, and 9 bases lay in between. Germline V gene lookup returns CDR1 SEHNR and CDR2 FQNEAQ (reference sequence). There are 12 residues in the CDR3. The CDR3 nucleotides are TGTGCCAGCAGCCCAGACGTATACGAGCAGTACTTC. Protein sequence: CASSPDVYEQYF.

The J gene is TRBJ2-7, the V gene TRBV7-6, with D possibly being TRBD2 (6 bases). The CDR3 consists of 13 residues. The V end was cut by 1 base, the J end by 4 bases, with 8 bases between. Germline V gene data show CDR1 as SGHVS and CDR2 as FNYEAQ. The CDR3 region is CASSLGRGYEQYF. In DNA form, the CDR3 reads TGTGCCAGCAGCTTAGGCCGGGGGTACGAGCAGTACTTC.

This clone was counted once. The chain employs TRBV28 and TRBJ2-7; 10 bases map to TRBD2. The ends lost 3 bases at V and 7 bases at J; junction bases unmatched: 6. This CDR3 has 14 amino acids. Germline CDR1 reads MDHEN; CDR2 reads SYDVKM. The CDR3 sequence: CASSFQLAGNEQYF. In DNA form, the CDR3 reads TGTGCCAGCAGTTTTCAACTAGCGGGAAATGAGCAGTACTTC.

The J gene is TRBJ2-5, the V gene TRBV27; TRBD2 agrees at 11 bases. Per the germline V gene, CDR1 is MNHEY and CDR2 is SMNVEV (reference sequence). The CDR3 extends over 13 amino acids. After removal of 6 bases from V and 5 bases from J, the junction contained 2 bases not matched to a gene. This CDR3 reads CASRLAGVETQYF. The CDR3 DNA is TGTGCCAGCAGACTAGCGGGAGTGGAGACCCAGTACTTC.

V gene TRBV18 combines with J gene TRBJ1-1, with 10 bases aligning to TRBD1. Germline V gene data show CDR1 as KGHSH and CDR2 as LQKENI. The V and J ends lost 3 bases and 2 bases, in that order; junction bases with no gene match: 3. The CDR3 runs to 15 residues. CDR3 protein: CASSPRTGGNTEAFF. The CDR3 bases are TGTGCCAGCTCACCCCGGACAGGGGGAAACACTGAAGCTTTCTTT.

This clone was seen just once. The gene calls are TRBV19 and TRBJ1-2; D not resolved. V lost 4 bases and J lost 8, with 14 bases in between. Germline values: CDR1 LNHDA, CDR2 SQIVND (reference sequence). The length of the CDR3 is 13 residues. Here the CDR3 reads CASSTSAREGYTF. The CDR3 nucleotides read TGTGCCAGTAGTACCTCCGCGCGGGAGGGCTACACCTTC.

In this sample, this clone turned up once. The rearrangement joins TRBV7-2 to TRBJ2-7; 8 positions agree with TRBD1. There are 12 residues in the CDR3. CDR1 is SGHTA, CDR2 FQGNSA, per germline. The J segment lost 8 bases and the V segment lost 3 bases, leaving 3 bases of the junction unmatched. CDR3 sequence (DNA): TGTGCCAGCAGCTTTACAGGGGGTCAGCAGTACTTC. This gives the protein CASSFTGGQQYF. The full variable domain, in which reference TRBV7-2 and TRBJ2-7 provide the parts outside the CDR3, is GAGVSQSPSNKVTEKGKDVELRCDPISGHTALYWYRQSLGQGLEFLIYFQGNSAPDKSGLPSDRFSAERTGGSVSTLTIQRTQQEDSAVYLCASSFTGGQQYFGPGTRLTVT.

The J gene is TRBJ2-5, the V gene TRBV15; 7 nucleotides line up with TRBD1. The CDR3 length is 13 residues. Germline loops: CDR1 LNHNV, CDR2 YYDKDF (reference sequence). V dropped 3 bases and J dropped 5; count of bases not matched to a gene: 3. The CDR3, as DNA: TGTGCCACCAGCAGTACAGGGGCCGAGACCCAGTACTTC. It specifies CATSSTGAETQYF.

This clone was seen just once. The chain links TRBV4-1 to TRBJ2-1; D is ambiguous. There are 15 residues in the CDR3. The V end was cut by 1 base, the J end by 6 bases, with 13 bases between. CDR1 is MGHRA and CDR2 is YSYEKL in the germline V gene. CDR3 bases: TGCGCCAGCAGCCAAGTTCCGGTTTCGAGCAATGAGCAGTTCTTC. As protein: CASSQVPVSSNEQFF.

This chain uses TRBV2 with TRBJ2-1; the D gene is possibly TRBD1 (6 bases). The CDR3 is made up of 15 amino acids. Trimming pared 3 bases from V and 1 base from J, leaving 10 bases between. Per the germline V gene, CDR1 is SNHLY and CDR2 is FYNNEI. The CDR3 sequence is CASSEGAPSYNEQFF. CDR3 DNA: TGTGCCAGCAGTGAGGGGGCCCCGTCCTACAATGAGCAGTTCTTC. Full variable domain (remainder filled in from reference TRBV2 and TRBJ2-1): EPEVTQTPSHQVTQMGQEVILRCVPISNHLYFYWYRQILGQKVEFLVSFYNNEISEKSEIFDDQFSVERPDGSNFTLKIRSTKLEDSAMYFCASSEGAPSYNEQFFGPGTRLTVL.

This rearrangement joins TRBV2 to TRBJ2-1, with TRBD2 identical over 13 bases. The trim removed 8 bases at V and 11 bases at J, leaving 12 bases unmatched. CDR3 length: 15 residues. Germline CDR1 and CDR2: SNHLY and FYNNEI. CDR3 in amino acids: CASRLTPGLAGKQFF. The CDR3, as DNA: TGTGCCAGCCGATTAACGCCGGGACTAGCGGGAAAGCAGTTCTTC.

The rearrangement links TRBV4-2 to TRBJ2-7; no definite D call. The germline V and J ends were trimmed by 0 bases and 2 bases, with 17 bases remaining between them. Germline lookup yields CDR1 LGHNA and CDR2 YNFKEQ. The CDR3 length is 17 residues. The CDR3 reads CASSQDGLDGNPYEQYF. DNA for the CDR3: TGTGCCAGCAGCCAAGATGGGTTAGATGGCAATCCCTACGAGCAGTACTTC.

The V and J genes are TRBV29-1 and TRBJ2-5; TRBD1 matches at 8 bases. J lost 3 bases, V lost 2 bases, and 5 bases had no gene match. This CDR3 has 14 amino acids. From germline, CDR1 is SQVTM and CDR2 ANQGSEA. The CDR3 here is CSVEWPGQEETQYF. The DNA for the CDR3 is TGCAGCGTTGAATGGCCGGGACAGGAAGAGACCCAGTACTTC.

DNA for the CDR3: TGCGCCAGCGGCCGGACTAGCCGACAAGAAGAGACCCAGTACTTC. Translated, it gives CASGRTSRQEETQYF. The chain joins TRBV4-3 to TRBJ2-5, with 8 bases lining up with TRBD2. The CDR3 has 15 residues. Germline V gene lookup returns CDR1 LGHNA and CDR2 YSLEER. Losses at the gene ends were 8 bases for V and 3 bases for J; bases not matched to a gene: 11.

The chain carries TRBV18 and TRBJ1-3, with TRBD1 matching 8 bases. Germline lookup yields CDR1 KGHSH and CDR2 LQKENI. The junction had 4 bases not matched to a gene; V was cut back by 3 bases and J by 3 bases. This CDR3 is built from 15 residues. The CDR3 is CASSPQGAGGNTIYF. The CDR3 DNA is TGTGCCAGCTCACCCCAGGGGGCAGGTGGAAACACCATATATTTT.

The DNA for the CDR3 is TGTGCCAGCAGCTTAGGGAGGGGAGCAGCTAATGAAAAACTGTTTTTT. The encoded protein is CASSLGRGAANEKLFF. The rearrangement joins TRBV7-9 to TRBJ1-4, with D possibly being TRBD1 (5 bases). CDR3 size: 16 residues. Germline loops: CDR1 SEHNR, CDR2 FQNEAQ (reference sequence). Trimming took 1 base from V and 3 from J, leaving 12 bases between them.

The CDR3: CASSLSGQGGEKLFF. The CDR3 region has the DNA TGTGCCAGCAGCTTGTCCGGACAGGGAGGTGAAAAACTGTTTTTT. The V and J genes are TRBV5-6 and TRBJ1-4, with 8 bases identical to TRBD1. The CDR3 spans 15 residues. The germline CDR1 and CDR2 sequences are SGHDT and YYEEEE. V shed 1 base and J 7 bases; nucleotides not matched to a gene: 6.

Here the CDR3 reads CASSYSTVIYEQYF. The DNA for the CDR3 is TGTGCCAGCAGTTACTCAACAGTCATCTACGAGCAGTACTTC. The chain couples TRBV6-5 to TRBJ2-7; D uncertain. Germline loops: CDR1 MNHEY, CDR2 SVGAGI. This CDR3 contains 14 residues. Trimming cost V 0 bases and J 3 bases, with 9 bases left between them.

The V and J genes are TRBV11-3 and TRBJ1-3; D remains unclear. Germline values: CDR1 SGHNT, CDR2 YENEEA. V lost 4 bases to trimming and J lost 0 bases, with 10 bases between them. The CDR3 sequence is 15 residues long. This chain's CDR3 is CASSSDARSGNTIYF. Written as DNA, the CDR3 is TGTGCCAGCAGCTCGGACGCTCGCTCTGGAAACACCATATATTTT.

CDR3 in DNA: TGCGCCAGCAGCTGGGCGGGAGGAAGCACAGATACGCAGTATTTT. Amino acids: CASSWAGGSTDTQYF. The chain links TRBV5-1 to TRBJ2-3; 8 bases fit TRBD2. Trimming removed 3 bases from V and 0 bases from J; junction bases left unmatched: 3. CDR1 is SGHRS and CDR2 is YFSETQ in the germline V gene. The CDR3 runs to 15 residues.

The CDR3 spells CAISPDPNTEAFF. The CDR3 region has the DNA TGTGCCATCAGTCCGGACCCGAACACTGAAGCTTTCTTT. J is TRBJ1-1 and V is TRBV10-3; D remains unclear. V was trimmed by 5 bases and J by 1 base, leaving 8 bases between them. The V gene's germline CDR1 is ENHRY and CDR2 SYGVKD. The CDR3 has 13 amino acids.

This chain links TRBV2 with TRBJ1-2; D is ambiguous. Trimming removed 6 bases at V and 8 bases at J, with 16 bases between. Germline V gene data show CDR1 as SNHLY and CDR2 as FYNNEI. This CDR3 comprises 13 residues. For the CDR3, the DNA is TGTGCCAGCAGCCTTTCCAGGAGTGAGGGCTACACCTTC. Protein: CASSLSRSEGYTF.

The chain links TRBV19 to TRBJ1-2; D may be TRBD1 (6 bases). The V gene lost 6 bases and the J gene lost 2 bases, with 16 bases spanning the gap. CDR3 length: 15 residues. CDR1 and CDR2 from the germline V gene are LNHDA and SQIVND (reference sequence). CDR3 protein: CASSGQLRGNYGYTF. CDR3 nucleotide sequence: TGTGCCAGTAGCGGACAGCTCCGGGGCAACTATGGCTACACCTTC.

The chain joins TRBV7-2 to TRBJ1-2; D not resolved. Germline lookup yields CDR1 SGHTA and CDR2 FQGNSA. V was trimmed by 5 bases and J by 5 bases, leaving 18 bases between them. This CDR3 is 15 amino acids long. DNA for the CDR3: TGTGCCAGCAGCCCCCCTGCAACGGATCGGTATGGCTACACCTTC. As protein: CASSPPATDRYGYTF.

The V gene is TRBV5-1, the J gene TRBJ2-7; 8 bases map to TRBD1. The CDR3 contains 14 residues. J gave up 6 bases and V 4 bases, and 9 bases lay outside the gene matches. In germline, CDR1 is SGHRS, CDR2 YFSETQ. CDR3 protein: CASSPRTDRGEQYF. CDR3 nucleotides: TGCGCCAGCAGCCCACGGACTGACAGGGGCGAGCAGTACTTC.

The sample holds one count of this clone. CDR3 sequence (DNA): TGTGCCATTAAACAGCCGAACACTGAAGCTTTCTTT. It translates to CAIKQPNTEAFF. The chain carries TRBV10-3 and TRBJ1-1, with no clear D. This CDR3 has 12 residues. The germline V gene encodes CDR1 ENHRY and CDR2 SYGVKD. Trimming left V 9 bases short and J 1 base short, with 9 bases between.

In nucleotides, the CDR3 is TGCGCCAGCAGCCCCAGCATAGGGGTTCTTTATGGCTACACCTTC. Translated, it gives CASSPSIGVLYGYTF. The gene calls are TRBV4-3 and TRBJ1-2; weak D call: TRBD1 (5 bases). Trimming stripped 4 bases from V and 5 bases from J, with 17 bases between. CDR1 and CDR2 from the germline V gene are LGHNA and YSLEER. The CDR3 runs 15 residues.

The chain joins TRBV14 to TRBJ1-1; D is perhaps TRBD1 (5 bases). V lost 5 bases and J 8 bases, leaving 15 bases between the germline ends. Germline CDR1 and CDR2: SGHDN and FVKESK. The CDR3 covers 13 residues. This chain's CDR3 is CASSTRTLQEAFF. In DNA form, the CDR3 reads TGTGCCAGCAGCACCCGGACACTACAGGAAGCTTTCTTT.

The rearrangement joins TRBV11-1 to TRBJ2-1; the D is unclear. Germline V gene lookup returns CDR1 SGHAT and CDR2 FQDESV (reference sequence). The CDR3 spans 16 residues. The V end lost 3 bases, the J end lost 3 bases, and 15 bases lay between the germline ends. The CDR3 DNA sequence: TGTGCCAGCAGCTTGATAGACCGATACGTCTACAATGAGCAGTTCTTC. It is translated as CASSLIDRYVYNEQFF.

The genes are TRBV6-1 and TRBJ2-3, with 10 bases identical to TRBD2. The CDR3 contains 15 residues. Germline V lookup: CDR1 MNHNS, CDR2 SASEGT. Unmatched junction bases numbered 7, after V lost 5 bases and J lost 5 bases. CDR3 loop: CASSRLAGEGDTQYF. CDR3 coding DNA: TGTGCCAGCAGTCGGCTAGCGGGAGAGGGAGATACGCAGTATTTT.

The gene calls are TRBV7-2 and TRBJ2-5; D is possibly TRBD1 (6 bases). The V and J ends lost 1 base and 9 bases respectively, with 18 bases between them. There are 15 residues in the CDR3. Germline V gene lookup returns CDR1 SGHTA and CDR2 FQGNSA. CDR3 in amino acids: CASSLVGDTDRAQYF. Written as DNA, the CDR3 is TGTGCCAGCAGCTTAGTGGGGGACACCGATCGGGCCCAGTACTTC.